These T cell receptor beta chains were read from a single sample in a study of cytomegalovirus exposure and HLA in healthy donors. The assay was immunoSEQ multiplex PCR, and TCRdb's table has in-frame clones only and misses some. Among 150,000 to 160,000 clones listed, 65% to 80% were seen once. Sequences were obtained from PBMCs. The receptors were gathered from a man younger than 35 in good health and CMV-seronegative. Both conserved end residues are part of each CDR3. D genes are given only for firm matches. Clone size, where shown, is once, few, many, or a class for clones that have expanded.

J gene,clone size,V gene,D gene,CDR3 protein,CDR3 DNA
TRBJ2-1,.,TRBV18,TRBD2,CASSRSSGGPSSSYNEQFF,TGTGCCAGCTCACGGTCTAGCGGGGGCCCTTCGAGCTCCTACAATGAGCAGTTCTTC
TRBJ2-5,.,TRBV5-4,TRBD2,CASSLDLAGGIGLETQYF,TGTGCCAGCAGCTTGGATCTAGCGGGGGGTATCGGATTAGAGACCCAGTACTTC
TRBJ1-1,.,TRBV6-1,.,CASIRVQGTEAFF,TGTGCCAGCATCCGGGTGCAGGGTACTGAAGCTTTCTTT
TRBJ1-6,.,TRBV14,TRBD1,CASSQWGQPYNSPLHF,TGTGCCAGCAGCCAGTGGGGACAGCCTTATAATTCACCCCTCCACTTT
TRBJ1-6,few,TRBV10-3,.,CAISGQQNSPLHF,TGTGCCATCAGCGGACAGCAAAATTCACCCCTCCACTTT
TRBJ2-1,.,TRBV9,.,CASSGRGNEQFF,TGTGCCAGCAGCGGGAGGGGTAATGAGCAGTTCTTC
TRBJ2-3,once,TRBV28,.,CASTLVGADTQYF,TGTGCCAGCACCCTTGTCGGGGCAGATACGCAGTATTTT
TRBJ2-5,few,TRBV4-1,TRBD2,CASSQDRLAGGPFGETQYF,TGCGCCAGCAGCCAAGATCGACTAGCGGGGGGGCCTTTTGGAGAGACCCAGTACTTC
TRBJ1-6,.,TRBV13,.,CASSVTGWSSYNSPLHF,TGTGCCAGCAGCGTTACAGGGTGGAGCTCCTATAATTCACCCCTCCACTTT
TRBJ2-1,.,TRBV5-5,.,CASSLARGNEQFF,TGTGCCAGCAGCTTAGCTAGGGGCAATGAGCAGTTCTTC
TRBJ1-6,once,TRBV30,TRBD1,CACARDRVGSPLHF,TGTGCCTGCGCCCGGGACAGGGTTGGCTCACCCCTCCACTTT
TRBJ1-4,.,TRBV29-1,.,CSVGRRGEKLFF,TGCAGCGTCGGGAGGAGAGGAGAAAAACTGTTTTTT
TRBJ2-1,.,TRBV19,TRBD2,CASSIAGGSSYNEQFF,TGTGCCAGTAGTATAGCGGGGGGTAGCTCCTACAATGAGCAGTTCTTC
TRBJ2-1,.,TRBV6-6,.,CASSYPDSYNEQFF,TGTGCCAGCAGTTACCCGGACAGTTACAATGAGCAGTTCTTC
TRBJ2-2,.,TRBV7-9,.,CASSPKSGELFF,TGTGCCAGCAGCCCTAAGTCCGGGGAGCTGTTTTTT
TRBJ2-3,.,TRBV7-8,TRBD2,CAGTGGGISTDTQYF,TGTGCCGGCACCGGGGGGGGGATTAGCACAGATACGCAGTATTTT
TRBJ1-1,.,TRBV25-1,.,CASSEGSWNTEAFF,TGTGCCAGCAGTGAGGGCAGTTGGAACACTGAAGCTTTCTTT
TRBJ2-6,.,TRBV27,TRBD1,CASRILGRQGDLPGANGLTF,TGTGCCAGCAGAATTCTGGGGAGACAGGGTGACTTGCCTGGGGCCAACGGCCTGACTTTC
TRBJ2-5,few,TRBV5-1,TRBD1,CASSRTGGLETQYF,TGCGCCAGCAGCCGGACAGGGGGCTTAGAGACCCAGTACTTC
TRBJ2-7,.,TRBV29-1,.,CSVEIPVSPYEQYF,TGCAGCGTTGAAATCCCAGTTTCACCCTACGAGCAGTACTTC
TRBJ1-5,few,TRBV6-4,.,CASSTGSNQPQHF,TGTGCCAGCAGTACAGGTAGCAATCAGCCCCAGCATTTT
TRBJ1-2,.,TRBV2,.,CASSDQGYGYTF,TGTGCCAGCAGCGATCAGGGCTATGGCTACACCTTC
TRBJ2-4,few,TRBV9,.,CASSPRQYSKNSQYF,TGTGCCAGCAGCCCTAGACAGTACTCCAAAAACAGTCAGTACTTC
TRBJ1-6,.,TRBV18,.,CASSPAASWDSPLHF,TGTGCCAGCTCACCCGCGGCCTCCTGGGATTCACCCCTCCACTTT
TRBJ1-1,.,TRBV10-2,.,CATSGDAEAFF,TGCGCCACCAGCGGAGACGCTGAAGCTTTCTTT
TRBJ2-6,.,TRBV6-5,.,CASSYSGTPGANVLTF,TGTGCCAGCAGTTACTCCGGGACTCCTGGGGCCAACGTCCTGACTTTC
TRBJ2-7,.,TRBV19,TRBD1,CASTMGTGIDEQYF,TGTGCCAGTACCATGGGGACAGGGATCGACGAGCAGTACTTC